A selection of T cell receptor beta chains follows, all from one sample in a study of blood T cell repertoires in COVID-19. Assay used: immunoSEQ multiplex PCR; TCRdb lists only in-frame clones, some missing. Of some 670,000 clones detected, 90% appear once; the ten largest clones hold around 0.3%. Sequencing was carried out using peripheral blood. The source of these receptors is a woman between 18 and 29 years old with acute or convalescent COVID-19. CDR3s include the opening cysteine and the closing phenylalanine or tryptophan. A D gene is named only where the DNA matches it firmly. Size is stated for part of the rows, as once, few or many counts, or as a class when the clone is expanded.

D gene: -
clone size: -
J gene: TRBJ2-3
V gene: TRBV3-1/TRBV3-2
CDR3 DNA: TGTGCCAGCAGCCAAAAAAGGGGGGGAAACAGTGGGGATACGCAGTATTTT
CDR3 protein: CASSQKRGGNSGDTQYF

D gene: -
clone size: -
J gene: TRBJ2-7
V gene: TRBV28
CDR3 DNA: TGTGCCAGCAGTTTAGGGGGCTCGCGCTACGAGCAGTACTTC
CDR3 protein: CASSLGGSRYEQYF

D gene: TRBD1
clone size: once
J gene: TRBJ1-5
V gene: TRBV7-2
CDR3 DNA: TGTGCCAGCAGCCTCCTTACAGGGGTCGGTGGCAATCAGCCCCAGCATTTT
CDR3 protein: CASSLLTGVGGNQPQHF

D gene: -
clone size: -
J gene: TRBJ1-2
V gene: TRBV5-1
CDR3 DNA: TGCGCCAGCAGAGCTTGGGGTGGACAGCTTAACTATGGCTACACCTTC
CDR3 protein: CASRAWGGQLNYGYTF

D gene: -
clone size: -
J gene: TRBJ1-1
V gene: TRBV5-1
CDR3 DNA: TGCGCCAGCAACCCAACAGGGAGAGGAGCTGAAGCTTTCTTT
CDR3 protein: CASNPTGRGAEAFF

D gene: -
clone size: -
J gene: TRBJ1-2
V gene: TRBV7-9
CDR3 DNA: TGTGCCAGCAGCTTAGAGGTACAGGACTATGGCTACACCTTC
CDR3 protein: CASSLEVQDYGYTF

D gene: -
clone size: -
J gene: TRBJ1-2
V gene: TRBV11-2
CDR3 DNA: TGTGCCAGCAGCAACCAGGGGTATGGCTACACCTTC
CDR3 protein: CASSNQGYGYTF

D gene: -
clone size: once
J gene: TRBJ1-5
V gene: TRBV7-9
CDR3 DNA: TGTGCCAGCAGCTTGGGGGCGAGCAATCAGCCCCAGCATTTT
CDR3 protein: CASSLGASNQPQHF

D gene: -
clone size: -
J gene: TRBJ1-2
V gene: TRBV5-1
CDR3 DNA: TGCGCCAGCAGTATGAGGGAGGATTATGGCTACACCTTC
CDR3 protein: CASSMREDYGYTF

D gene: TRBD2
clone size: -
J gene: TRBJ2-5
V gene: TRBV3-1/TRBV3-2
CDR3 DNA: TGTGCCAGCAGCCAATTCCACCCGGGGCTAGCGGGGGCCGGTAGTACGCAAGAGACCCAGTACTTC
CDR3 protein: CASSQFHPGLAGAGSTQETQYF